The next 27 T cell receptor beta chains were all read from a single sample in a study of regulatory T cells in long-lasting Graves disease. Sample time point: persistent/refractory GD, antithyroid drugs over 5 years with positive TRAb. After RNA was extracted from PBMCs, the TCR library was made from it. HTBI primers from iRepertoire and Arm-PCR of CDR3 regions yielded the TCR beta libraries. One entry per CDR3 protein, called by TCRdb with MiXCR from the multiplex PCR reads. Of a few hundred thousand distinct CDR3 sequences in the sample, under 25% are singletons; the top ten hold 14%. The sample consisted of peripheral blood mononuclear cells (PBMCs), taken when the disease was refractory, from a patient treated with antithyroid drugs. The receptor set was obtained from a female donor with Graves disease.

This clonotype was observed many times. The J gene is TRBJ2-5, the V gene TRBV20-1, with 10 nucleotides matching TRBD2. Germline V gene data show CDR1 as DFQATT and CDR2 as SNEGSKA (reference sequence). V was clipped by 0 bases and J by 4 bases; unmatched bases: 5. CDR3 length: 15 amino acids. The CDR3 DNA is TGCAGTGCTAGAGAGGGGACTAGCGAGGGAGAGACCCAGTACTTC. Protein: CSAREGTSEGETQYF.

V usage is TRBV5-6 and J usage is TRBJ1-1, with D perhaps matching TRBD1 (5 bases). This CDR3 has 14 amino acids. V lost 0 bases and J lost 3, with 9 bases in between. Germline CDR1 is SGHDT and CDR2 is YYEEEE. The CDR3: CASSLAGRDTEAFF. The CDR3 bases are TGTGCCAGCAGCTTGGCAGGGAGGGACACTGAAGCTTTCTTT.

This clonotype was seen a few times. J is TRBJ1-6 and V is TRBV25-1; 10 bases fit TRBD1. Trimming at V came to 6 bases and at J to 6 bases, leaving 2 bases not matched to a gene. Per the germline V gene, CDR1 is MGHDK and CDR2 is SYGVNS. CDR3 length: 14 amino acids. CDR3 loop: CASRGTGVNSPLHF. CDR3 in DNA: TGTGCCAGCAGGGGGACAGGGGTTAATTCACCCCTCCACTTT.

The V call is TRBV7-2, the J call TRBJ2-1; 12 nucleotides align to TRBD2. Trimming took 1 base from V and 0 from J; bases not matched to a gene: 7. CDR3 length: 19 amino acids. Germline CDR1 reads SGHTA; CDR2 reads FQGNSA. CDR3 bases: TGTGCCAGCAGCTTAGGCGTACTAGCGGGGGGAAGCTCCTACAATGAGCAGTTCTTC. Translated: CASSLGVLAGGSSYNEQFF.

With regard to this clonotype: A far larger clone is one base from this, pointing to a likely read error. The V and J genes are TRBV14 and TRBJ2-7; 8 bases line up with TRBD1. Germline trimming cut 4 bases from V and 4 bases from J; bases unmatched to any gene: 6. The germline CDR1 and CDR2 sequences are SGHDN and FVKESK. This CDR3 has 14 residues. CDR3 region: CASSPTGAPYEQYF. CDR3 nucleotide sequence: TGTGCCAGCAGCCCGACAGGGGCCCCTTACGAGCAGTACTTC.

Ten or more counts support this clonotype. The rearrangement uses TRBV7-9 and TRBJ2-7; TRBD1 matches 9 bases. The CDR3 consists of 15 residues. V lost 5 bases to trimming and J lost 1 base; unmatched junction nucleotides: 6. Germline loops: CDR1 SEHNR, CDR2 FQNEAQ (reference sequence). The CDR3 nucleotides are TGTGCCAGCAGCCCAACAGGGGGCGAATCCTACGAGCAGTACTTC. It translates to CASSPTGGESYEQYF.

This rearrangement joins TRBV10-2 to TRBJ1-1; D remains ambiguous. The CDR3 is 15 residues long. Trimming shortened V by 0 bases and J by 1 base, and 9 bases separated the two germline ends. The germline CDR1 and CDR2 sequences are WSHSY and SAAADI. This CDR3 reads CASSESTLENTEAFF. The CDR3 DNA reads TGCGCCAGCAGTGAGTCGACTCTGGAGAACACTGAAGCTTTCTTT.

Notes on this clonotype: The missing conserved phenylalanine or tryptophan at the end of this CDR3 makes a read error likely. The chain uses TRBV6-5 and TRBJ2-7; D is perhaps TRBD1 or TRBD2 (5 bases each). Germline CDR1 and CDR2: MNHEY and SVGAGI. V was shortened by 0 bases and J by 3 bases, with 15 bases between the two germline ends. This CDR3 contains 16 residues. The CDR3 sequence: CASSYSKWGNHYEQYL. The CDR3 DNA reads TGTGCCAGCAGTTACTCGAAATGGGGGAACCACTACGAGCAGTACCTC.

V usage is TRBV7-9 and J usage is TRBJ2-7; 9 nucleotides agree with TRBD1. This CDR3 is built from 14 residues. Losses at the gene ends were 1 base for V and 7 bases for J; bases not matched to a gene: 5. Germline lookup yields CDR1 SEHNR and CDR2 FQNEAQ (reference sequence). CDR3: CASSLEQGAREQYF. The CDR3 DNA sequence: TGTGCCAGCAGCTTAGAACAGGGGGCGCGTGAGCAGTACTTC.

The chain carries TRBV7-9 and TRBJ2-7; 13 bases are shared with TRBD2. Germline lookup yields CDR1 SEHNR and CDR2 FQNEAQ (reference sequence). J gave up 3 bases and V 1 base, and 9 bases lay outside the gene matches. This CDR3 region has 18 residues. The CDR3 DNA is TGTGCCAGCAGCTTAGACCGTATAAGGACTAGCGGGAGCTACGAGCAGTACTTC. Translation: CASSLDRIRTSGSYEQYF.

This clonotype has just a few counts. The chain links TRBV18 to TRBJ1-4; 9 bases agree with TRBD1. The ends lost 0 bases at V and 8 bases at J; junction bases unmatched: 4. This CDR3 has 15 residues. Germline V gene sequence: CDR1 KGHSH, CDR2 LQKENI. The DNA of the CDR3 is TGTGCCAGCTCACCACCGGACAGGGGCAAGGAAAAACTGTTTTTT. Its protein is CASSPPDRGKEKLFF. The whole variable domain, filled in from reference TRBV18 and TRBJ1-4, reads NAGVMQNPRHLVRRRGQEARLRCSPMKGHSHVYWYRQLPEEGLKFMVYLQKENIIDESGMPKERFSAEFPKEGPSILRIQQVVRGDSAAYFCASSPPDRGKEKLFFGSGTQLSVL.

At least ten counts were recorded for this clonotype. The rearrangement joins TRBV18 to TRBJ2-7; a possible D gene is TRBD1 (5 bases). Germline CDR1 and CDR2: KGHSH and LQKENI. Between the trimmed V and J ends, which lost 5 bases and 7 bases, there was a span of 21 bases. The CDR3 spans 15 residues. For the CDR3, the DNA is TGTGCCAGCTCATCCTCCCAGGGATTCGAAAGGGAGCAGTACTTC. Translating it yields CASSSSQGFEREQYF. The variable domain in full, completed from reference TRBV18 and TRBJ2-7, reads NAGVMQNPRHLVRRRGQEARLRCSPMKGHSHVYWYRQLPEEGLKFMVYLQKENIIDESGMPKERFSAEFPKEGPSILRIQQVVRGDSAAYFCASSSSQGFEREQYFGPGTRLTVT.

This clonotype turned up a few times. DNA of the CDR3: TGTGCCAGCAGCTTTAGATGGGGCTCCTACGAGCAGTACTTC. Protein product: CASSFRWGSYEQYF. This chain links TRBV11-2 with TRBJ2-7; D gene uncertain. The CDR3 is 14 residues long. Germline V gene data show CDR1 as SGHAT and CDR2 as FQNNGV. Trimming pared 3 bases from V and 0 bases from J, leaving 9 bases between.

As regards this clonotype: A much bigger clone sits one base away, suggesting this may be a read error. This CDR3 reads CASSYSGQGSYERYF. The CDR3, as DNA: TGTGCCAGCAGTTACTCGGGACAGGGGTCCTACGAGCGGTACTTC. The chain uses TRBV6-2 or TRBV6-3 and TRBJ2-7; 10 bases are a match to TRBD1. The CDR3 loop spans 15 amino acids. Germline V lookup: CDR1 MNHEY, CDR2 SVGEGT.

Comments on this clonotype: One base away lies a much larger clone, so this may be a sequencing read error. The V and J genes are TRBV7-2 and TRBJ1-2, with no clear D. Per germline, CDR1 SGHTA and CDR2 FQGNSA. CDR3 length: 10 residues. CDR3 nucleotides: TGTGGAGTAGTGGACTATGGCTACACCTTC. It yields the protein CGVVDYGYTF.

This clonotype was picked up a small number of times. The chain joins TRBV20-1 to TRBJ2-7; D possibly corresponds to TRBD2 (6 bases). With 3 bases removed from V and 4 bases from J, the gap between germline ends came to 13 bases. CDR3 length: 13 residues. CDR1 and CDR2 (germline): DFQATT, SNEGSKA (reference sequence). CDR3 loop: CSARSSGRYEQYF. In DNA, the CDR3 is TGCAGTGCTAGGAGTAGCGGCCGGTACGAGCAGTACTTC.

In this sample, this clonotype turned up many times. The rearrangement joins TRBV28 to TRBJ1-2; 7 bases are a match to TRBD1. The junction had 7 bases not matched to a gene; V was cut back by 7 bases and J by 2 bases. CDR1 is MDHEN, CDR2 SYDVKM, per germline. The CDR3 is made up of 14 amino acids. The CDR3 region is CASTVRGINYGYTF. CDR3 coding DNA: TGTGCCAGCACCGTCAGGGGGATCAACTATGGCTACACCTTC.

This clonotype was observed many times. J is TRBJ2-1 and V is TRBV2, with D possibly TRBD2 on 6 matching bases. The germline V gene has CDR1 SNHLY and CDR2 FYNNEI. V dropped 5 bases and J dropped 5 bases, with 13 bases sitting between them. There are 14 residues in the CDR3. The CDR3 protein is CASSWGETDNEQFF. The CDR3 coding sequence is TGTGCCAGCAGTTGGGGGGAGACGGACAATGAGCAGTTCTTC.

In its sample, this clonotype was seen a few times. The chain uses TRBV19 and TRBJ2-5; a possible D gene is TRBD1 (6 bases). Matching the DNA end better, TRBJ2-7 makes the J call doubtful. CDR3 length: 14 residues. CDR1 LNHDA and CDR2 SQIVND come from the germline V gene (reference sequence). The CDR3 DNA reads TGTGCCAGTAGTACAACAGGGTTTACGGACGAGCAGTACTTC. It specifies CASSTTGFTDEQYF.

The sample holds many counts of this clonotype. The chain combines TRBV28 with TRBJ1-1; unclear D gene. The CDR3 has 13 amino acids. V was pared by 2 bases and J by 5 bases, with 9 bases between. Per germline, CDR1 MDHEN and CDR2 SYDVKM. The CDR3 DNA is TGTGCCAGCAGTTTACCTGGTTGGACTGAAGCTTTCTTT. Translation gives CASSLPGWTEAFF.

This clonotype appeared many times. The chain has TRBV7-9 and TRBJ1-5, with unresolved D. V dropped 1 base and J dropped 3 bases, with 10 bases sitting between them. CDR3 length: 15 amino acids. Germline V lookup: CDR1 SEHNR, CDR2 FQNEAQ (reference sequence). DNA for the CDR3: TGTGCCAGCAGCTTAGGAGCTGTTGACAATCAGCCCCAGCATTTT. As protein: CASSLGAVDNQPQHF.

This chain joins TRBV5-4 and TRBJ2-1; D might be TRBD2 (7 bases). CDR3 size: 15 residues. The germline V gene has CDR1 SGHNT and CDR2 YYREEE (reference sequence). The germline V and J ends were trimmed by 4 bases and 8 bases, with 19 bases remaining between them. The CDR3 nucleotides read TGTGCCAGCAGCCGGGGGGCGGGGCTCAGGGATGAGCAGTTCTTC. It is translated as CASSRGAGLRDEQFF.

This clonotype was detected many times. CDR3 DNA: TGTGCCAGCAGTGAAGATCTAGCGGGAGCGACGAAGACCCAGTACTTC. Protein sequence: CASSEDLAGATKTQYF. This chain uses TRBV2 with TRBJ2-5; 10 bases align to TRBD2. V lost 1 base, J lost 6 bases, and 8 bases stayed unmatched. The CDR3 extends over 16 amino acids. CDR1 and CDR2 from the germline V gene are SNHLY and FYNNEI.

This clonotype has at least ten counts. The gene calls are TRBV28 and TRBJ1-2, with a weak D call TRBD1 (5 bases). CDR3 length: 12 residues. Germline lookup yields CDR1 MDHEN and CDR2 SYDVKM. The ends were cut back, 5 bases at V and 11 bases at J, with 15 bases in the middle. The CDR3 DNA reads TGTGCCAGCAGTACTGGGACTTCTACTTACACCTTC. Amino acid sequence: CASSTGTSTYTF.

In its sample, this clonotype was seen a few times. J is TRBJ2-2 and V is TRBV28, with TRBD2 identical over 10 bases. V gave up 6 bases and J gave up 1 base; unmatched junction bases: 8. CDR1 and CDR2 from the germline V gene are MDHEN and SYDVKM. CDR3 length equals 17 residues. CDR3 sequence: CASSQTWTSGNTGELFF. Written as DNA, the CDR3 is TGTGCCAGCAGCCAGACCTGGACTAGCGGGAACACCGGGGAGCTGTTTTTT.

The CDR3 bases are TGTGCCAGCAGCTTAGAAGGCGGGAGCCACAATGAGCAGTTCTTC. This sequence encodes CASSLEGGSHNEQFF. The chain is built from TRBV11-3 and TRBJ2-1; TRBD2 matches 7 bases. Germline trimming cut 0 bases from V and 5 bases from J; bases unmatched to any gene: 4. Germline loops: CDR1 SGHNT, CDR2 YENEEA. The CDR3 is made up of 15 amino acids.

This clonotype was seen a handful of times. The chain has TRBV5-5 and TRBJ1-5, with D unclear. The CDR3 totals 15 residues. Per the germline V gene, CDR1 is SGHKS and CDR2 is YYEKEE (reference sequence). V lost 1 base and J lost 6, with 14 bases in between. DNA of the CDR3: TGTGCCAGCAGCTTGACCATGGAAACGTTTCAGCCCCAGCATTTT. Translating it yields CASSLTMETFQPQHF.